This T cell receptor (beta chain) is drawn from a study of blood T cell repertoires in COVID-19. Study details: Both acute and convalescent COVID-19 samples were obtained from the United States, Italy and Spain. T cells, B-cell-depleted T cells, or PBMCs provided the cDNA or gDNA that served as material.

Trimming shortened V by 5 bases and J by 4 bases, and 12 bases separated the two germline ends. The CDR3 contains 13 residues. CDR1 is MNHEY, CDR2 SVGAGI, per germline. In the original processing: For nucleated cells, counts were estimated from reference gene primer amplification. The repertoire was sequenced with immunoSEQ multiplex PCR; TCRdb's copy has only in-frame clones and lacks some. The V and J calls and clone size were taken over from that table, and D and trimming were inferred from the DNA. The table includes under 200,000 clones, 88% detected once. The sequenced material came from peripheral blood. The sequence came from a man aged 60 to 69 with acute or convalescent COVID-19. The rearrangement uses TRBV6-5 and TRBJ2-7, with TRBD2 as a possible D gene (5 bases). The CDR3: CASSQNGGYEQYF. CDR3 nucleotide sequence: TGTGCCAGCAGTCAAAATGGAGGTTACGAGCAGTACTTC.